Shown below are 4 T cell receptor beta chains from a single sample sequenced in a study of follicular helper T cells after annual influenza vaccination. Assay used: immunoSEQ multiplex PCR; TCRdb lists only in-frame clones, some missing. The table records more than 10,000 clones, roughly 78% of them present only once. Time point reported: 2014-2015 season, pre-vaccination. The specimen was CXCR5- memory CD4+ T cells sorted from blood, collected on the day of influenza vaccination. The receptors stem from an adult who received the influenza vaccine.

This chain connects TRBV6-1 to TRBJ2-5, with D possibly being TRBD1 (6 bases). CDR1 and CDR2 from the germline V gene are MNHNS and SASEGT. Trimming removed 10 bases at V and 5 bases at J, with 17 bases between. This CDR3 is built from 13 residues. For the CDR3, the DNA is TGTGCCATATGGCGTGGGGGCGAGGAGACCCAGTACTTC. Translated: CAIWRGGEETQYF.

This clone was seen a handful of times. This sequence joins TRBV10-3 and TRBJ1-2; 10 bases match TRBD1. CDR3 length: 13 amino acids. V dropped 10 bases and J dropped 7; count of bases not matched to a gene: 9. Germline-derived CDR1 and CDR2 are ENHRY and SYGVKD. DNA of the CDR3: TGTGCCACCCTGGACAGGGGGGTCGGTGGCTACACCTTC. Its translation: CATLDRGVGGYTF.

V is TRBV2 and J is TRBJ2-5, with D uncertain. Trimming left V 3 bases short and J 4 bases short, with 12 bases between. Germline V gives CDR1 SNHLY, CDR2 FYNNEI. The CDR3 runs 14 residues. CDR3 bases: TGTGCCAGCAGTGAGGGTGTCATTCCAGAGACCCAGTACTTC. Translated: CASSEGVIPETQYF.

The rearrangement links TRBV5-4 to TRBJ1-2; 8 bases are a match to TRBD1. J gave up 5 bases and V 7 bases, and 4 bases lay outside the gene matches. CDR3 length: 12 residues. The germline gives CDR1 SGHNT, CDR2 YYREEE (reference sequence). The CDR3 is CASRDRGYGYTF. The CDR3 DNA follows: TGTGCCAGCCGAGACAGGGGATATGGCTACACCTTC.